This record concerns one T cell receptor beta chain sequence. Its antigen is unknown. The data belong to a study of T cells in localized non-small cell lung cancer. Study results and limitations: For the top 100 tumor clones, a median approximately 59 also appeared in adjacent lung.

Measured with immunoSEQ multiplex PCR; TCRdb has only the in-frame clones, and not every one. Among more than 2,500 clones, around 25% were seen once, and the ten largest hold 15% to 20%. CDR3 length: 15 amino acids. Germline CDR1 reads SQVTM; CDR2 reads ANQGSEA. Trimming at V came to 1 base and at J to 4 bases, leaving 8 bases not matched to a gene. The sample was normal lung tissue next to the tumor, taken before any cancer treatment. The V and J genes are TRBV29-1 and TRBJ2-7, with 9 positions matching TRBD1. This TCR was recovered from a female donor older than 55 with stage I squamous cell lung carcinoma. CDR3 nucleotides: TGCAGCGTTGAAGCGCACGGACAGGGGATATACGAGCAGTACTTC. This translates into CSVEAHGQGIYEQYF.